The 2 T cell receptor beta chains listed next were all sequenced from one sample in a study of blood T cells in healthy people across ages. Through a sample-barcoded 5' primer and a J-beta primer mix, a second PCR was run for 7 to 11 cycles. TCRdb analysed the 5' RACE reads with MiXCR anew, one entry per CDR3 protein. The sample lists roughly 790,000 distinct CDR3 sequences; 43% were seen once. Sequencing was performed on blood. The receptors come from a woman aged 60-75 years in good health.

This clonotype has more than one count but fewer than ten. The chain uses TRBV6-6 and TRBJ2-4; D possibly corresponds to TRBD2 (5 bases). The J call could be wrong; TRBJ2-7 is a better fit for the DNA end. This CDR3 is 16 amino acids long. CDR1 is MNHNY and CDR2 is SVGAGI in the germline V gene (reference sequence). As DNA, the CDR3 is TGTGCCAGCAGCCTTACGGGTCTTCTAGCCGGCAACGAGCAGTACTTC. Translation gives CASSLTGLLAGNEQYF.

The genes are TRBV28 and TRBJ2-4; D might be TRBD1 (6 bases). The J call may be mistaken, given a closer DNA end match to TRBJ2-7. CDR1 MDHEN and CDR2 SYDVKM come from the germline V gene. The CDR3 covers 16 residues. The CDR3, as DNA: TGTGCCAGCAGTTTATTGCAGGACCAGGGGCGGTACGAGCAGTACTTC. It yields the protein CASSLLQDQGRYEQYF.